The sample holds a few counts of the clone carrying this T cell receptor (beta chain). The sample comes from a study of long-term antiretroviral therapy in people with HIV. Trimming left V 0 bases short and J 6 bases short, with 6 bases between. The CDR3 covers 13 residues. Germline-derived CDR1 and CDR2 are SGHNT and YYREEE (reference sequence). The assay used was immunoSEQ (version v3.0), run at survey level. Clones were read by immunoSEQ multiplex PCR, and TCRdb kept only the in-frame ones, dropping some. Of 25,000 to 35,000 clones detected, around 80% appear once; the ten largest clones hold under 8.5%.

The genes are TRBV5-4 and TRBJ1-4; D is ambiguous. The sequence was obtained from a woman aged 45-65 years with HIV. Material: unsorted PBMCs, obtained 3.1 years after starting antiretroviral therapy. Here the CDR3 reads CASSLESDEKLFF. CDR3 nucleotides: TGTGCCAGCAGCTTGGAGAGTGATGAAAAACTGTTTTTT.